The 2 T cell receptor beta chains presented below share a single source sample, sequenced in a study of blood T cells in healthy people across ages. A second PCR, run for roughly 7 to 11 cycles, used a sample-barcoded 5' primer plus a J-beta primer mix. TCRdb fed the 5' RACE reads into MiXCR, producing one record per CDR3 protein. The sample gives fewer than 2,000,000 distinct CDR3 sequences, 35% to 50% of which show up once; more than 20% is in the top ten. What was sequenced was blood. These receptors were taken from a human donor in good health.

This clonotype was detected a few times. The V gene is TRBV10-3, the J gene TRBJ2-1; D remains ambiguous. CDR1 ENHRY and CDR2 SYGVKD come from the germline V gene. The CDR3 extends over 12 amino acids. V was pared by 0 bases and J by 15 bases, with 12 bases between. CDR3 sequence: CAISESGRPTFF. The DNA of the CDR3 is TGTGCCATCAGTGAGTCCGGACGCCCAACGTTCTTC.

This clonotype was detected only a few times. The chain uses TRBV7-3 and TRBJ2-3, with D maybe TRBD2 (5 bases). Trimming pared 3 bases from V and 4 bases from J, leaving 14 bases between. The CDR3 extends over 15 amino acids. Germline lookup yields CDR1 SGHTA and CDR2 FQGTGA. The chain's CDR3 is CASSFTRAFADTQYF. Written as DNA, the CDR3 is TGTGCCAGCAGCTTTACTAGGGCCTTCGCAGATACGCAGTATTTT.